This T cell receptor (beta chain) comes out of a study of T cell responses to AZD1222 COVID-19 vaccine. Regarding this clone: Its antigen is not known.

Germline V gives CDR1 LNHDA, CDR2 SQIVND (reference sequence). The CDR3 runs to 14 residues. V was pared by 5 bases and J by 5 bases, with 12 bases between. Findings and caveats of the study: Only a handful of AZD1222 recipients were seropositive at baseline. As reported, nearly half of all spike-specific TCRs target variant regions that are unmutated. A mostly white British donor set with more females was recruited, and clonal diversity was possibly underestimated.

Sequenced by immunoSEQ multiplex PCR; TCRdb stores in-frame clones only, minus some. The sample yields about 120,000 clones, about 86% seen once. The source of this sequence is an adult who received the AZD1222 COVID-19 vaccine. The chain couples TRBV19 to TRBJ2-2; D may match TRBD1 or TRBD2 (5 bases each). The sample here was peripheral blood, taken 28 days after the second AZD1222 dose. The CDR3 sequence: CASSQGPRTGELFF. CDR3 sequence (DNA): TGTGCCAGTAGTCAGGGACCAAGGACCGGGGAGCTGTTTTTT.